This entry is about one TCR beta chain. This clone has a handful of counts. Its cognate antigen has yet to be identified. No per-base quality is available; no much larger clone lies one base away. V trim: 7 bases; J trim: 6 bases; unmatched bases: 6. Its CDR3 holds 13 amino acids, cysteine through phenylalanine. Only the CDR3 DNA stays, 39 bases, in frame from base 1. Looking up the germline V gene yields CDR1 SGHAT and CDR2 FQNNGV. This record belongs to a study of blood T cell repertoires in COVID-19 (TCRdb year 2020). In terms of the full investigation: Samples from collaborators originated in the United States, Italy and Spain and spanned both the acute and convalescent phases of COVID-19. The prospective study material was composed of cDNA or gDNA derived from T cells, B-cell-depleted T cells, or PBMCs. HLA class I and class II types, where available, came from metadata supplied by the sample provider rather than from assay-based typing. Samples were obtained from the ongoing ImmuneRACE study (first 160 participants) and from some 1,200 subjects provided by 6 global collaborators. The repertoires were made available in a free public database intended to serve as a resource for research on the immune response to SARS-CoV-2. Nearly every sample came with metadata listing a de-identified subject ID, COVID-19 status, age in years and sex. Deeply sampled blood TCRbeta repertoires from subjects exposed to, actively infected with, or recovered from COVID-19 were included in the dataset. The investigation overall reported the following: The amount of clinical and demographic metadata varied by source and participant and was provided uncurated.

Collaborating institutions collected whole blood in K2EDTA tubes following their own protocols. For TCRbeta analysis, collaborators shipped samples as frozen whole blood, isolated PBMCs, or DNA extracted from either of those sample types. TCRbeta CDR3 regions were amplified from genomic DNA using the immunoSEQ Assay, a bias-controlled multiplex PCR. As for the authors' bioinformatics: The number of nucleated cells in each sample was estimated by amplification of reference gene primers within the assay. To quantify the absolute abundance of each unique TCRbeta CDR3 rearrangement, sequence reads were collapsed and filtered. Productive Simpson clonality was computed per sample as the square root of Simpson's diversity index over productive rearrangements. This is the immuneACCESS table as TCRdb keeps it, with only in-frame sequences that have V and J called. A part of the clones is gone; compared with another copy, unresolved V genes explain less than half, and the rest is unexplained. V and J calls and clone size follow that table, whereas D and trimming were derived from the DNA. Here the sample has 80,000 or so clones; about three quarters occur a single time. 5.7% of the sample is held by the ten biggest clonotypes.

In this chain, TRBV11-2 is recombined with TRBJ2-1; TRBD2 lines up with 7 middle nucleotides. The sequence derives from a man aged 45-65 years with active or convalescent COVID-19. The sequencing input was peripheral blood. The bases are TGTGCCAGCAACCTTAGGGAGGGCAATGAGCAGTTCTTC. This is translated as CASNLREGNEQFF.